This T cell receptor (beta chain) was recovered during a study of shared T cell receptors in the human thymus. The table came from immunoSEQ multiplex PCR; TCRdb's copy has only in-frame clones and leaves some out. This sample carries hundreds of thousands of clones, around nine tenths of them seen once, and the ten largest clones take approximately 0.011%. These data are also associated with another study on human thymus T cells. That investigation notes: Thymic and blood repertoires showed apparently biased V and J gene usage. Related studies noted strongly shared thymic repertoires across unrelated people.

Source material: thymocytes. This receptor was obtained from a boy under two years old with a congenital heart defect.

The chain's CDR3 is CASSSLGQGNTEAFF. CDR3 nucleotides: TGTGCCAGCAGCTCCCTCGGACAGGGGAACACTGAAGCTTTCTTT. V usage is TRBV5-6 and J usage is TRBJ1-1; 8 bases are shared with TRBD1. V dropped 3 bases and J dropped 1; count of bases not matched to a gene: 5. Germline CDR1 reads SGHDT; CDR2 reads YYEEEE. The CDR3 has 15 residues.